This entry concerns a single T cell receptor beta chain. Its antigen is unidentified. The sample is drawn from a study of shared clonotypes between healthy human individuals. Overall study: CD8 memory received one plate per donor, CD8 naive two, CD4 memory three and CD4 naive three. Study-level findings and limits: Donor scarcity curtailed the genetic and exposure-history diversity represented herein. The naive CD4 repertoires of four donors were compared, and around 5% of clonotypes were shared.

The V gene's germline CDR1 is SEHNR and CDR2 FQNEAQ (reference sequence). The CDR3 consists of 16 residues. J lost 4 bases, V lost 5 bases, and 14 bases had no gene match. In the naive CD8 group, cells lacked CD45RO and were positively selected for CCR7, so terminally differentiated effector memory CD45RA+ cells were left out. Generated by immunoSEQ multiplex PCR, the TCRdb table keeps only in-frame clones and is missing some. The repertoire has about 2.1 million clones, more than 85% of them found once; the top ten carry around 1.7%. Sequenced sample: naive CD8+ T cells from PBMCs. The TCR was taken from a man aged 18 to 30 in good health. Some clones in this sample may be carry-over from other donors' samples. J is TRBJ2-7 and V is TRBV7-9; 7 nucleotides align to TRBD1. This CDR3 reads CASSPRKPGQQYEQYF. The CDR3 nucleotides read TGTGCCAGCAGCCCTCGGAAACCGGGACAGCAATACGAGCAGTACTTC.